These 6 T cell receptor beta chains came from one sample sequenced in a study of CD8 T cells in Susac syndrome. The RNA input was about 0.5 to 1 ug, and it was reverse transcribed with random hexamers. TCRdb analysed the immunoSEQ multiplex PCR reads with MiXCR anew, one entry per CDR3 protein. The sample has approximately 180,000 distinct CDR3 sequences; roughly 91% are singletons. Material for sequencing was CD4+ T cells from PBMCs. These receptors originate from a human donor with Susac syndrome.

The chain is built from TRBV12-3 or TRBV12-4 and TRBJ2-7, with D possibly called TRBD1 or TRBD2 (5 bases each). The CDR3 totals 16 residues. With 3 bases removed from V and 5 bases from J, the gap between germline ends came to 20 bases. As DNA, the CDR3 is TGTGCCAGCAGTTTCGGGACGGCTCCCCACCTACACGAGCAGTACTTC. As protein: CASSFGTAPHLHEQYF.

V and J are TRBV20-1 and TRBJ2-7, with D unresolved. V lost 5 bases to trimming and J lost 7 bases, with 27 bases between them. Germline CDR1 DFQATT, CDR2 SNEGSKA (reference sequence). The length of the CDR3 is 16 residues. CDR3 nucleotide sequence: TGCAGTGCTGAATGGGTAGGGCTCGTCTTGAAAGGAGAGCAGTACTTC. Protein sequence: CSAEWVGLVLKGEQYF.

The chain couples TRBV5-1 to TRBJ2-5; D not resolved. V shed 1 base and J shed 5 bases, with 12 bases lying between them. CDR1 is SGHRS, CDR2 YFSETQ, per germline. The CDR3 loop spans 14 amino acids. CDR3 loop: CASSLSVAGETQYF. CDR3 nucleotide sequence: TGCGCCAGCAGCTTGTCGGTTGCCGGGGAGACCCAGTACTTC.

The chain recombines TRBV28 with TRBJ2-1, with D maybe TRBD1 (6 bases). V gave up 7 bases and J gave up 9 bases, with 19 bases separating them. The CDR3 spans 14 residues. The V gene's germline CDR1 is MDHEN and CDR2 SYDVKM. This chain's CDR3 is CASISGHEVGEQFF. CDR3 DNA: TGTGCCAGCATCTCGGGACATGAGGTCGGTGAGCAGTTCTTC.

The CDR3 bases are TGTGCCAGTAGAGCGGGGCCCAGCACAGATACGCAGTATTTT. Protein product: CASRAGPSTDTQYF. The chain joins TRBV19 to TRBJ2-3; TRBD2 matches at 7 bases. The trim removed 6 bases at V and 0 bases at J, leaving 3 bases unmatched. The CDR3 loop spans 14 amino acids. The germline V gene has CDR1 LNHDA and CDR2 SQIVND (reference sequence). Full variable domain (remainder filled in from reference TRBV19 and TRBJ2-3): DGGITQSPKYLFRKEGQNVTLSCEQNLNHDAMYWYRQDPGQGLRLIYYSQIVNDFQKGDIAEGYSVSREKKESFPLTVTSAQKNPTAFYLCASRAGPSTDTQYFGPGTRLTVL.

This chain joins TRBV5-4 and TRBJ2-7; 11 bases fit TRBD2. Germline V gene lookup returns CDR1 SGHNT and CDR2 YYREEE (reference sequence). There are 16 residues in the CDR3. V trimming: 4 bases; J trimming: 6 bases; junction bases outside the gene matches: 12. CDR3 loop: CASSPTAGTSGSEQYF. CDR3 bases: TGTGCCAGCAGCCCCACGGCCGGGACTAGCGGTTCCGAGCAGTACTTC.